The TCR beta chain described here comes from a study of control samples from healthy donors and cancer patients. V was clipped by 1 base and J by 2 bases, with 6 bases between them. The CDR3 loop spans 14 amino acids. Germline CDR1 reads SGHTA; CDR2 reads FQGNSA. Profiling relied on immunoSEQ multiplex PCR, and the TCRdb table lists in-frame clones only, not all of them. Of about 140,000 clones in the sample, approximately 86% were seen once. The sample taken for sequencing was blood. The sequence was collected from a man aged 18 to 30 in good health. The chain combines TRBV7-2 with TRBJ1-5, with no clear D. The CDR3 region is CASSLVGGNQPQHF. As DNA, the CDR3 is TGTGCCAGCAGCTTAGTTGGGGGCAATCAGCCCCAGCATTTT.